Listed here is a single T cell receptor (beta chain). This sample was included in a study of blood T cell repertoires in COVID-19. There are 16 residues in the CDR3. Trimming took 2 bases from V and 3 from J; bases not matched to a gene: 6. The germline V gene encodes CDR1 LGHDT and CDR2 YNNKEL (reference sequence). Method: immunoSEQ multiplex PCR; TCRdb's copy keeps in-frame clones and lacks some. This table has a few hundred thousand clones, 80% to 90% appearing once. Sequencing was done on a sample of PBMCs or T cells enriched from blood (not recorded which). The V and J genes are TRBV3-1 (or the pseudogene TRBV3-2) and TRBJ2-5; 10 bases are shared with TRBD2. The TCR comes from a man between 25 and 39 years old who had recovered from COVID-19. CDR3 amino acids: CASSQSGGAGEETQYF. DNA of the CDR3: TGTGCCAGCAGCCAAAGCGGGGGGGCCGGGGAAGAGACCCAGTACTTC.